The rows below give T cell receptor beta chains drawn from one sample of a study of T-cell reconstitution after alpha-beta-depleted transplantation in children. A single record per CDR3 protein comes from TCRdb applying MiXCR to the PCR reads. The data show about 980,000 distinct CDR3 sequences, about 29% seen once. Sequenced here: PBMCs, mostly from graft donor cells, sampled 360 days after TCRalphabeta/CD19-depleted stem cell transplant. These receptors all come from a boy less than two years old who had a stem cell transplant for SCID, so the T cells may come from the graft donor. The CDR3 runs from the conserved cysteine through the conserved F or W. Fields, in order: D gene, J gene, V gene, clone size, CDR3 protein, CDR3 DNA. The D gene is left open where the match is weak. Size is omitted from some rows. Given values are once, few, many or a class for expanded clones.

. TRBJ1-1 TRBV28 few CASRTPNTEAFF TGTGCCAGCCGGACACCTAACACTGAAGCTTTCTTT
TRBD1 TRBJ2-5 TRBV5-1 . CASSPLTGPTLRETQYF TGCGCCAGCAGCCCCCTGACAGGGCCGACTCTCCGAGAGACCCAGTACTTC
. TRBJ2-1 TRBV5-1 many CASSLGSYNEQFF TGCGCCAGCAGCTTGGGCTCGTACAATGAGCAGTTCTTC
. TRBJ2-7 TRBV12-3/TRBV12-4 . CSSSPGFAYEQYF TGTTCCAGCAGTCCGGGCTTTGCCTACGAGCAGTACTTC
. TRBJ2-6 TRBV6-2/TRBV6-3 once CASSSPPTGNSGANVLTF TGTGCCAGCAGTTCGCCTCCAACAGGGAACTCTGGGGCCAACGTCCTGACTTTC
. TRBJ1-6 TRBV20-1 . CSARGGAGDSPLHF TGCAGTGCTAGAGGGGGGGCAGGGGATTCACCCCTCCACTTT
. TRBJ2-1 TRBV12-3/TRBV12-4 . CATSRWGAPNEQFF TGTGCCACCAGTAGGTGGGGCGCTCCGAATGAGCAGTTCTTC
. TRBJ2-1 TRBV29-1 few CSGGGKYNEQFF TGCAGCGGCGGAGGAAAGTACAATGAGCAGTTCTTC
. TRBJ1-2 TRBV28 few CASSFAGITIFRYGYTF TGTGCCAGCAGTTTCGCCGGGATCACTATTTTTAGATATGGCTACACCTTC
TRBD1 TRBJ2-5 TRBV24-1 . CATTPGDRDGLETQYF TGTGCCACAACCCCCGGGGACAGGGATGGCTTAGAGACCCAGTACTTC
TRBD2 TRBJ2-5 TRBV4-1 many CASSTQSLAGRETQYF TGCGCCAGCAGCACCCAATCACTAGCGGGCCGAGAGACCCAGTACTTC
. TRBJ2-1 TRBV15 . CATSREGENEQFF TGTGCCACCAGCAGAGAGGGGGAAAATGAGCAGTTCTTC
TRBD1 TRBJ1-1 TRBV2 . CASRGTGLPSTEAFF TGTGCCAGCAGGGGGACAGGGCTGCCGTCCACTGAAGCTTTCTTT
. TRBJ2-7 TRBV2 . CASSPRGTIGNYEQYF TGTGCCAGCAGCCCCAGGGGGACTATCGGAAACTACGAGCAGTACTTC
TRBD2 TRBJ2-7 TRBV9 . CASSVASGATYEQYF TGTGCCAGCAGCGTAGCCAGCGGGGCGACCTACGAGCAGTACTTC
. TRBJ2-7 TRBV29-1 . CSVAPLGDSSSYEQYF TGCAGCGTTGCACCCCTAGGGGACTCAAGCTCCTACGAGCAGTACTTC
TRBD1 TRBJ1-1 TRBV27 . CASSLRGQDPAFF TGTGCCAGCAGTTTACGGGGACAGGACCCAGCTTTCTTT
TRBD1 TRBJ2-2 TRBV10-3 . CAITQDRELAGELFF TGTGCCATCACCCAGGACAGGGAGTTGGCCGGGGAGCTGTTTTTT
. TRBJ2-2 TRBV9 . CASSATTGLAGELFF TGTGCCAGCAGCGCAACGACGGGGTTAGCCGGGGAGCTGTTTTTT
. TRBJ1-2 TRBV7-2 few CASRRSIYGYTF TGTGCCAGCAGGCGATCGATCTATGGCTACACCTTC
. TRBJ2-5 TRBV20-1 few CSALPTGSRETQYF TGCAGTGCTCTACCGACAGGCTCACGGGAGACCCAGTACTTC
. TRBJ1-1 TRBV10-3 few CAISDSPNTEAFF TGTGCCATCAGTGATTCACCGAACACTGAAGCTTTCTTT
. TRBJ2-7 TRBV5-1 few CASSVNSYEQYF TGCGCCAGCAGTGTTAACTCCTACGAGCAGTACTTC
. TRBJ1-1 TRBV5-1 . CASSGKALGSGEAFF TGCGCCAGCAGCGGTAAGGCTCTCGGCTCCGGTGAAGCTTTCTTT
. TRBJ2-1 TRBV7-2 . CASSFTGPLFYNEQFF TGTGCCAGCAGCTTCACAGGGCCCCTATTCTACAATGAGCAGTTCTTC
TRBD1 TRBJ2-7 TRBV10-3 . CAISEVGQGYEQYF TGTGCCATCAGTGAGGTTGGACAGGGCTACGAGCAGTACTTC
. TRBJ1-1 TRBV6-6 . CASRAQGTEAFF TGTGCCAGCAGGGCCCAGGGTACTGAAGCTTTCTTT
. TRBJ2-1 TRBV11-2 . CASYPGGASSYNEQFF TGTGCCAGCTATCCCGGAGGGGCCAGCTCCTACAATGAGCAGTTCTTC
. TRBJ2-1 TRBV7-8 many CASSLSTGPLTYNEQFF TGTGCCAGCAGCTTAAGTACGGGACCCCTGACCTACAATGAGCAGTTCTTC
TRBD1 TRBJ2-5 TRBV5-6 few CASSARGYQETQYF TGTGCCAGCAGCGCCAGGGGGTACCAAGAGACCCAGTACTTC
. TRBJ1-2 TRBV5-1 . CASSLESQVNYGYTF TGCGCCAGCAGCTTGGAATCGCAGGTGAACTATGGCTACACCTTC
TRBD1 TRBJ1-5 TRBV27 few CASSRHTGGSGQPQHF TGTGCCAGCAGCCGGCATACAGGGGGTTCAGGACAGCCCCAGCATTTT
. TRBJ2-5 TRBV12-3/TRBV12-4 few CASSLALGMGETQYF TGTGCCAGCAGTTTAGCGCTGGGGATGGGAGAGACCCAGTACTTC
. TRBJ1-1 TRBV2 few CASSERGLGTEAFF TGTGCCAGCAGTGAACGGGGGCTGGGCACTGAAGCTTTCTTT
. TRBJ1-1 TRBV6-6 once CASSRTVYTEAFF TGTGCCAGCAGCCGGACAGTCTACACTGAAGCTTTCTTT
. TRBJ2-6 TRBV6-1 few CASRRRPSRSRTFSGANVLTF TGTGCCAGCAGGAGGCGGCCCTCGAGATCTAGGACGTTCTCTGGGGCCAACGTCCTGACTTTC
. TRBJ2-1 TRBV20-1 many CSARVGENEQFF TGCAGTGCTAGAGTGGGGGAGAATGAGCAGTTCTTC
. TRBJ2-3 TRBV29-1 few CSVGAPRTDTQYF TGCAGCGTAGGGGCGCCCCGCACAGATACGCAGTATTTT
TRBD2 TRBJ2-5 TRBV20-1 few CSARDLSGGEETQYF TGCAGTGCTAGAGATCTGAGCGGGGGGGAAGAGACCCAGTACTTC
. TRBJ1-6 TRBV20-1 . CSARAGQSYNSPLHF TGCAGTGCTAGAGCAGGGCAGTCCTATAATTCACCCCTCCACTTT
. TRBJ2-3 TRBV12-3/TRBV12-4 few CASSLGLVGGGLTDTQYF TGTGCCAGCAGTTTAGGTCTCGTGGGGGGGGGCCTCACAGATACGCAGTATTTT
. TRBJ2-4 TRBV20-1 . CSALSRDRRFIQYF TGCAGTGCCCTGTCACGGGATAGGAGATTCATTCAGTACTTC
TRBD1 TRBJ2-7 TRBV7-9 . CASSLEGAREQYF TGTGCCAGCAGCTTAGAGGGGGCGAGGGAGCAGTACTTC
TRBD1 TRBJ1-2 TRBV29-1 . CSAKLGQGALINYGYTF TGCAGCGCAAAGCTGGGACAGGGGGCCCTGATCAACTATGGCTACACCTTC
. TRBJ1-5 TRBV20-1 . CSAQQWNQPQHF TGCAGTGCTCAGCAGTGGAATCAGCCCCAGCATTTT
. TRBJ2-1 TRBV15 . CATSRASAPYNEQFF TGTGCCACCAGCAGAGCTTCGGCACCCTACAATGAGCAGTTCTTC
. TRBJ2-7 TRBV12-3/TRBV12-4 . CASSLGNWGTGQYF TGTGCCAGCAGTTTAGGAAATTGGGGTACTGGGCAGTACTTC
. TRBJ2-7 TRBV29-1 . CSFRDKSYEQYF TGCAGCTTCCGGGACAAATCCTACGAGCAGTACTTC
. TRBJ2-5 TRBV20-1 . CSAGGAQETQYF TGCAGTGCTGGCGGGGCGCAAGAGACCCAGTACTTC
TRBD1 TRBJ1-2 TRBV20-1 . CSAPPRGHGYTF TGCAGTGCTCCACCCAGGGGGCATGGCTACACCTTC
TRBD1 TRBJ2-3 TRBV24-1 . CATSDKDRADRNAQYF TGTGCCACCAGTGACAAGGACAGGGCTGATAGAAATGCGCAGTATTTT
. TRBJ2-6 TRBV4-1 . CASGFRLSGANVLTF TGCGCCAGCGGGTTTCGCCTCTCTGGGGCCAACGTCCTGACTTTC
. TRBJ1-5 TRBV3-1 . CASSPAGRQPQHF TGTGCCAGCAGCCCCGCGGGACGTCAGCCCCAGCATTTT
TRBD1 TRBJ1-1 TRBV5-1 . CASTPDREVRNTEAFF TGCGCCAGCACCCCCGACAGGGAGGTGCGGAACACTGAAGCTTTCTTT
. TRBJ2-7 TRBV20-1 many CSARISGTYEQYF TGCAGTGCACGAATATCAGGGACCTACGAGCAGTACTTC
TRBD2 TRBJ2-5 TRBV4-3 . CASSQEGLAGFRETQYF TGCGCCAGCAGCCAAGAGGGACTAGCCGGGTTTCGAGAGACCCAGTACTTC
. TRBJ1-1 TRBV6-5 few CASSPGNNYYTEAFF TGTGCCAGCAGCCCCGGGAACAATTACTACACTGAAGCTTTCTTT
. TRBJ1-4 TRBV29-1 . CSVGGAEKLFF TGCAGCGTTGGAGGCGCCGAAAAACTGTTTTTT
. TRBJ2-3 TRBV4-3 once CASSQDYGVLDTQYF TGCGCCAGCAGCCAAGATTATGGAGTTTTAGATACGCAGTATTTT